The rows below give T cell receptor beta chains drawn from one sample of a study of cytomegalovirus exposure and HLA in healthy donors. The method was immunoSEQ multiplex PCR; TCRdb's version includes in-frame clones alone and lacks a portion of them. The sample records roughly 140,000 clones, nearly 85% being singletons. The sequenced sample consisted of PBMCs. These receptors all come from a male donor in good health and CMV-seronegative. Each CDR3 is given without its conserved first and last residue. The D gene is left open where the match is weak.

D,V,CDR3
-,TRBV5-8,ASSLAGGLYSNQPQH
TRBD2,TRBV6-1,ASSDYASGGRTDTQY
TRBD1,TRBV10-3,AISDLRQGEAF
TRBD2,TRBV5-1,ASSKGTSAQHLGNEQF
-,TRBV11-3,ASSLGQNTEAF
TRBD2,TRBV5-5,ASSFGREPYNEQF
-,TRBV30,AWCTGSLDEQF
TRBD1,TRBV27,ASSIQGERTGELF
-,TRBV28,ASSKQARNQPQH
TRBD2,TRBV14,ASSPSIAGVYNEQF
TRBD2,TRBV19,ASSIRWASGGVSSYNEQF
TRBD1,TRBV7-9,ASSLDQGEVPEAF
-,TRBV25-1,ASSESLRLGPGELF
-,TRBV5-4,ASSLRSTDTQY
-,TRBV27,ASAGEAGSTDTQY
-,TRBV7-8,ASSLSGAREQY
-,TRBV14,ASSLQGYEQY
TRBD1,TRBV4-1,ASSQGQGLGEQY
TRBD1,TRBV6-5,ASSGQGYGTGELF
TRBD2,TRBV25-1,ASSPPRGGAGGRRF
-,TRBV5-8,ASRPTGFPNSPLH
TRBD1,TRBV5-1,ASSLPGQSEKLF
-,TRBV6-1,ASSESGGVGTDTQY
-,TRBV19,ASSQRGGSNIQY
-,TRBV5-4,ASSLDTPGELF
-,TRBV6-5,ASSLNNRAF
-,TRBV4-2,ASSQGLGVEVIPMVGDT
-,TRBV11-2,ASSFDRNTEAF
TRBD1,TRBV19,ASSRSPTGPRTEAF
-,TRBV7-2,ASTEYGRETQY
TRBD2,TRBV5-4,ASSLGTRRLALEGEQY
-,TRBV7-6,ASSLEGLPGHGNTIY
-,TRBV6-5,ASSYPDSGAF
-,TRBV11-2,ASSGGWRPEAF
-,TRBV9,ASSVGVGALSIQY
-,TRBV27,ASPAEKLSSYEQY
-,TRBV10-3,AISESSGYGYT